A single sample is the source of the 27 T cell receptor beta chains below, sequenced in a study of T cell repertoires in cytomegalovirus infection. These receptors lack a known antigen. In TCRdb, the reads were re-called with MiXCR into one record per CDR3 protein. The table lists some 270,000 distinct CDR3 sequences, about 20% of them singletons. Sequenced here: cultured PBMCs, sampled from culture after CMV antigen stimulation. The receptors come from a human donor in good health (CMV status not recorded). Some clones in this sample may be carry-over from other donors' samples.

Only a few counts were recorded for this clonotype. The CDR3, as DNA: TGCAGCGTTGAGAGTGTCCCTAATGAAAAACTGTTTTTT. It yields the protein CSVESVPNEKLFF. This rearrangement joins TRBV29-1 to TRBJ1-4; D is uncertain. V was pared by 3 bases and J by 3 bases, with 8 bases between. Germline assignment: CDR1 SQVTM and CDR2 ANQGSEA. The CDR3 covers 13 residues.

This clonotype was seen many times. This chain uses TRBV10-3 with TRBJ2-1, with D possibly called TRBD1 or TRBD2 (5 bases each). In germline, CDR1 is ENHRY, CDR2 SYGVKD. V lost 10 bases and J lost 4, with 14 bases in between. The CDR3 has 13 amino acids. The CDR3 sequence: CATTGTLYNEQFF. Written as DNA, the CDR3 is TGTGCCACCACCGGGACCCTTTACAATGAGCAGTTCTTC.

The chain employs TRBV12-3 or TRBV12-4 and TRBJ2-7, with D perhaps matching TRBD2 (5 bases). The V gene lost 6 bases and the J gene lost 2 bases, with 17 bases spanning the gap. The CDR3 has 15 residues. CDR3 bases: TGTGCCAGCAGCCCTACGGGTCGGGGAGCCTACGAGCAGTACTTC. As protein: CASSPTGRGAYEQYF.

The chain combines TRBV20-1 with TRBJ2-1; TRBD2 matches 7 bases. Germline loops: CDR1 DFQATT, CDR2 SNEGSKA (reference sequence). The CDR3 sequence is 17 residues long. The trim removed 5 bases at V and 1 base at J, leaving 14 bases unmatched. The CDR3 coding sequence is TGCAGTGCTCCTCGGGTCTTGACTAGCTTGTCCTACAATGAGCAGTTCTTC. Its translation: CSAPRVLTSLSYNEQFF.

DNA of the CDR3: TGTGCCAGCAGCTTAGATAGGTTTGGCTACACCTTC. Amino acids: CASSLDRFGYTF. The chain recombines TRBV7-3 with TRBJ1-2; D is unclear. CDR3 length: 12 residues. CDR1 and CDR2 (germline): SGHTA, FQGTGA. V gave up 2 bases and J gave up 7 bases, with 8 bases separating them.

The J gene is TRBJ2-1, the V gene TRBV15; 7 bases fit TRBD1. This CDR3 contains 15 residues. V lost 2 bases to trimming and J lost 6 bases; unmatched junction nucleotides: 7. Germline-derived CDR1 and CDR2 are LNHNV and YYDKDF (reference sequence). The CDR3 protein is CATSRQNRGLNEQFF. In DNA form, the CDR3 reads TGTGCCACCAGCAGACAAAACAGGGGTCTCAATGAGCAGTTCTTC.

This clonotype was detected ten times or more. DNA for the CDR3: TGTGCCAGCAGATCGACAGGGGTCAACATCTACGAGCAGTACTTC. This sequence encodes CASRSTGVNIYEQYF. V is TRBV12-3 or TRBV12-4 and J is TRBJ2-7; 8 positions agree with TRBD1. The length of the CDR3 is 15 residues. V shed 6 bases, J shed 3 bases, and the junction held 10 bases outside the gene matches.

This clonotype was observed a single time. V gene TRBV7-8 combines with J gene TRBJ2-7; TRBD1 agrees at 8 bases. The CDR3 sequence is 15 residues long. V gave up 0 bases and J gave up 2 bases; unmatched junction bases: 3. The germline gives CDR1 SGHVS, CDR2 FQNEAQ. The CDR3 region has the DNA TGTGCCAGCAGCTTAGCCAGGGGGCCGACCTACGAGCAGTACTTC. Translated: CASSLARGPTYEQYF.

This clonotype turned up a few times. The chain recombines TRBV7-6 with TRBJ2-7, with D hard to call. The length of the CDR3 is 12 residues. With 8 bases removed from V and 5 bases from J, the gap between germline ends came to 13 bases. Germline lookup yields CDR1 SGHVS and CDR2 FNYEAQ. The CDR3 loop reads CASGRSPNEQYF. CDR3 in DNA: TGTGCCAGCGGTAGAAGTCCCAACGAGCAGTACTTC.

Only a few counts were recorded for this clonotype. J is TRBJ1-2 and V is TRBV25-1, with D possibly TRBD1 on 6 matching bases. Trimming took 2 bases from V and 4 from J, leaving 8 bases between them. CDR1 is MGHDK, CDR2 SYGVNS, per germline. This CDR3 has 13 amino acids. CDR3: CASSEPGAYGYTF. CDR3 DNA sequence: TGTGCCAGCAGTGAACCGGGGGCCTATGGCTACACCTTC.

This clonotype was detected only a few times. The chain is built from TRBV6-2 or TRBV6-3 and TRBJ2-2, with 9 bases matching TRBD1. The CDR3 consists of 16 residues. The V gene end was trimmed by 6 bases and the J gene end by 4 bases; junction bases not matched to a gene: 9. The germline gives CDR1 MNHEY, CDR2 SVGEGT. CDR3 coding DNA: TGTGCCAGCAGAGGGGGGACAGGGAGGAGCACCGGGGAGCTGTTTTTT. Residues: CASRGGTGRSTGELFF.

CDR3 sequence: CAWVDFSEAFF. CDR3 bases: TGTGCCTGGGTTGATTTCTCCGAAGCTTTCTTT. The chain is built from TRBV30 and TRBJ1-1; D not certain. CDR1 is GTSNPN and CDR2 is SVGIG in the germline V gene (reference sequence). The germline V and J ends were trimmed by 5 bases and 8 bases, with 12 bases remaining between them. The CDR3 runs 11 residues.

A few counts support this clonotype. V and J are TRBV19 and TRBJ1-4; D is unclear. In germline, CDR1 is LNHDA, CDR2 SQIVND (reference sequence). The CDR3 length is 16 residues. Trimming shortened V by 3 bases and J by 0 bases, and 11 bases separated the two germline ends. DNA of the CDR3: TGTGCCAGTAGTATTATCACGGCGGCAACTAATGAAAAACTGTTTTTT. It is translated as CASSIITAATNEKLFF.

In this sample, this clonotype turned up many times. CDR3 sequence (DNA): TGTGCCAGCAGCTTAGCGGTCGGGGATAACCCTGCCTACAATGAGCAGTTCTTC. As protein: CASSLAVGDNPAYNEQFF. The V call is TRBV7-6, the J call TRBJ2-1; perhaps TRBD2 as D (5 bases). The CDR3 sequence is 18 residues long. The V and J ends lost 0 bases and 2 bases respectively, with 17 bases between them. The germline CDR1 and CDR2 sequences are SGHVS and FNYEAQ.

This clonotype was seen a few times. J is TRBJ1-2 and V is TRBV7-6, with D unresolved. Trimming left V 1 base short and J 2 bases short, with 8 bases between. The CDR3 is made up of 14 amino acids. The V gene's germline CDR1 is SGHVS and CDR2 FNYEAQ. The CDR3, as DNA: TGTGCCAGCAGCTTAGTGACGTGGAACTATGGCTACACCTTC. This gives the protein CASSLVTWNYGYTF.

This clonotype came up many times. The chain couples TRBV11-2 to TRBJ2-5; TRBD1 matches at 8 bases. Germline loops: CDR1 SGHAT, CDR2 FQNNGV. Trimming at V came to 5 bases and at J to 3 bases, leaving 8 bases not matched to a gene. This CDR3 region has 15 residues. The CDR3 sequence: CASSPRQGPKETQYF. CDR3 coding DNA: TGTGCCAGCAGCCCAAGACAGGGGCCGAAAGAGACCCAGTACTTC. Full variable domain (missing parts from reference TRBV11-2 and TRBJ2-5): EAGVAQSPRYKIIEKRQSVAFWCNPISGHATLYWYQQILGQGPKLLIQFQNNGVVDDSQLPKDRFSAERLKGVDSTLKIQPAKLEDSAVYLCASSPRQGPKETQYFGPGTRLLVL.

This clonotype was found many times. The rearrangement links TRBV19 to TRBJ1-1, with D hard to call. From germline, CDR1 is LNHDA and CDR2 SQIVND (reference sequence). V was trimmed by 5 bases and J by 5 bases, leaving 12 bases between them. This CDR3 is 13 amino acids long. The DNA of the CDR3 is TGTGCCAGTAGTTATGACGGGAAAACTGAAGCTTTCTTT. Encoded protein: CASSYDGKTEAFF.

This clonotype has more than one count but fewer than ten. V is TRBV7-2 and J is TRBJ1-5; the match to TRBD1 covers 7 bases. Germline CDR1 and CDR2: SGHTA and FQGNSA. This CDR3 comprises 14 residues. Trimming cost V 4 bases and J 6 bases; bases outside gene matches: 6. This chain's CDR3 is CASSYDRVGQPQHF. The CDR3 coding sequence is TGTGCCAGCAGCTATGACAGGGTTGGTCAGCCCCAGCATTTT.

The V call is TRBV7-2, the J call TRBJ2-7; D possibly uses TRBD1 or TRBD2 (5 bases each). CDR3 length: 15 residues. Trimming shortened V by 5 bases and J by 0 bases, and 14 bases separated the two germline ends. Germline CDR1 is SGHTA and CDR2 is FQGNSA. CDR3 in amino acids: CASSPNAGGSYEQYV. As DNA, the CDR3 is TGTGCCAGCAGCCCCAACGCTGGGGGCTCCTACGAGCAGTACGTC.

The J gene is TRBJ1-2, the V gene TRBV6-1, with D unresolved. The germline V gene encodes CDR1 MNHNS and CDR2 SASEGT. The CDR3 is made up of 12 amino acids. Trimming stripped 6 bases from V and 8 bases from J, with 13 bases between. The DNA for the CDR3 is TGTGCCAGCAGGCCAATTGGGAGAGGCTACACCTTC. Amino acids: CASRPIGRGYTF.

The chain links TRBV27 to TRBJ1-6; tentatively, D is TRBD1 (5 bases). The CDR3 has 16 residues. Germline V CDR1 and CDR2: MNHEY, SMNVEV (reference sequence). The V end lost 0 bases, the J end lost 7 bases, and 13 bases lay between the germline ends. This CDR3 is CASSLSGGRLNSPLHF. Written as DNA, the CDR3 is TGTGCCAGCAGTTTATCTGGGGGAAGGCTCAATTCACCCCTCCACTTT.

This clonotype was detected only a few times. The chain carries TRBV5-1 and TRBJ2-1, with 9 bases aligning to TRBD2. The trim removed 0 bases at V and 4 bases at J, leaving 5 bases unmatched. Germline loops: CDR1 SGHRS, CDR2 YFSETQ. The CDR3 is 16 residues long. The CDR3, as DNA: TGCGCCAGCAGCTTGGCCCGAGCGGGAGGATACAATGAGCAGTTCTTC. Translating gives CASSLARAGGYNEQFF.

V gene TRBV20-1 combines with J gene TRBJ1-1; D may be TRBD1 (5 bases). V dropped 3 bases and J dropped 5 bases, with 16 bases sitting between them. The germline V gene has CDR1 DFQATT and CDR2 SNEGSKA (reference sequence). This CDR3 spans 14 amino acids. CDR3 nucleotide sequence: TGCAGTGCTAGGGTTGGACATAGCAGAACTGAAGCTTTCTTT. Translation gives CSARVGHSRTEAFF.

The CDR3 DNA follows: TGTGCCAGCAGCCAAGATCCGGGTAGGGTGGATACGCAGTATTTT. Protein product: CASSQDPGRVDTQYF. This chain joins TRBV4-2 and TRBJ2-3; D gene uncertain. The ends were cut back, 0 bases at V and 6 bases at J, with 13 bases in the middle. The germline V gene encodes CDR1 LGHNA and CDR2 YNFKEQ. This CDR3 has 15 residues.

The chain uses TRBV5-4 and TRBJ1-2, with a possible D match to TRBD1 (6 bases). Germline V gene data show CDR1 as SGHNT and CDR2 as YYREEE (reference sequence). The CDR3 runs 13 residues. The ends were cut back, 5 bases at V and 7 bases at J, with 15 bases in the middle. The DNA for the CDR3 is TGTGCCAGCAGGGAACGGGGGGCGGGTGGCTACACCTTC. This sequence encodes CASRERGAGGYTF.

This clonotype was observed at least ten times. The chain recombines TRBV7-6 with TRBJ2-3; the D gene is possibly TRBD2 (6 bases). Germline V lookup: CDR1 SGHVS, CDR2 FNYEAQ. Trimming shortened V by 0 bases and J by 0 bases, and 13 bases separated the two germline ends. The CDR3 runs 17 residues. The chain's CDR3 is CASSLALASASTDTQYF. The DNA of the CDR3 is TGTGCCAGCAGCTTAGCCCTAGCGAGCGCCAGCACAGATACGCAGTATTTT.

V and J are TRBV7-8 and TRBJ2-7; 7 bases are shared with TRBD1. The CDR3 is 13 amino acids. Looked up from germline, CDR1 is SGHVS and CDR2 is FQNEAQ. The V segment lost 5 bases and the J segment 7 bases; nucleotides outside the gene matches: 8. The CDR3 reads CASSMTGYSEQYV. The CDR3 DNA reads TGTGCCAGCAGCATGACAGGGTACAGTGAGCAGTACGTC.